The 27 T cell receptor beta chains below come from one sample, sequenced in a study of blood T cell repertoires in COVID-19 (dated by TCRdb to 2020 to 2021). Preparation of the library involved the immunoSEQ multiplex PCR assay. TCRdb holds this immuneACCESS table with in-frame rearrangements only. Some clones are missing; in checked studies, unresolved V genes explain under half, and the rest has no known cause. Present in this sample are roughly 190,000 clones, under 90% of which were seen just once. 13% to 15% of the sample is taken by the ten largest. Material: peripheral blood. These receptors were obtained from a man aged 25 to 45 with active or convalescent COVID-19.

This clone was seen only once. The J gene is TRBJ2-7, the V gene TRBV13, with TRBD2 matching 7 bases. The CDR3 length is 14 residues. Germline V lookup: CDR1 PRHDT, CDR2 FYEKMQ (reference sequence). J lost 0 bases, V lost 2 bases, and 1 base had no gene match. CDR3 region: CASSLSGNSYEQYV. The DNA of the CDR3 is TGTGCCAGCAGCTTAAGCGGGAACTCCTACGAGCAGTACGTC.

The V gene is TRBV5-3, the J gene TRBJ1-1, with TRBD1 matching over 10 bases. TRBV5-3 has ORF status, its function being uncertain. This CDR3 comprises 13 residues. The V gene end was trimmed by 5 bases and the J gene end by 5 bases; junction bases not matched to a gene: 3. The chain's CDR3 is CARRGQGRTEAFF. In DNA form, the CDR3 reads TGTGCCAGAAGGGGACAGGGGCGGACTGAAGCTTTCTTT.

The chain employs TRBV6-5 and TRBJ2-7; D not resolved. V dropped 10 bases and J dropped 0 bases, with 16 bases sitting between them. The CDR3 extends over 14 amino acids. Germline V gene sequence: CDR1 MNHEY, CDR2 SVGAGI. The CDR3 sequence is CATQALSSSYEQYV. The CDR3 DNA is TGTGCCACCCAGGCCCTCAGCAGCTCCTACGAGCAGTACGTC.

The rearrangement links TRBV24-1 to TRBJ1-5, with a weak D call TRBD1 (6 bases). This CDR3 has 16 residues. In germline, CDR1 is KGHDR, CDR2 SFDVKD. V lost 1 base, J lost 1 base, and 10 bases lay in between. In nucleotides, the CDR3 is TGTGCCACCAGTGATTTTCGGGACACCAGCAATCAGCCCCAGCATTTT. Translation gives CATSDFRDTSNQPQHF.

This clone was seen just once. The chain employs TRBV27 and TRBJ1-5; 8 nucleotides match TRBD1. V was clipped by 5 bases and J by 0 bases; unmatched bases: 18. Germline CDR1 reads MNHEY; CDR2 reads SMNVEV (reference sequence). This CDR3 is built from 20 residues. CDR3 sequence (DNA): TGTGCCAGCAGTCCCTTACTCCCGGACAGGGTGGGTGATAGCAATCAGCCCCAGCATTTT. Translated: CASSPLLPDRVGDSNQPQHF.

The CDR3 nucleotides are TGTGCCAGCAAAAACCTGGGGGGGGCTAACTATGGCTACACCTTC. Translating it yields CASKNLGGANYGYTF. The chain couples TRBV6-5 to TRBJ1-2, with D maybe TRBD1 (5 bases). Germline CDR1 is MNHEY and CDR2 is SVGAGI. V lost 7 bases and J lost 0, with 15 bases in between. This CDR3 is built from 15 residues.

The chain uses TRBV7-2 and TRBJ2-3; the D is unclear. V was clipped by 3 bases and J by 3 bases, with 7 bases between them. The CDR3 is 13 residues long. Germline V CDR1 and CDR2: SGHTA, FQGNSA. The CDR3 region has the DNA TGTGCCAGCAGCTTGACTGGGACAGATACGCAGTATTTT. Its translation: CASSLTGTDTQYF.

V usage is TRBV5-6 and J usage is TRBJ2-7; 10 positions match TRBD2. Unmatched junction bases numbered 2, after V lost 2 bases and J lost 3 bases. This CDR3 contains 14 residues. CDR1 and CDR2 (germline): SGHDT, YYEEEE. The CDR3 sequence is CASSFLAGDYEQYF. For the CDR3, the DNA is TGTGCCAGCAGCTTCCTAGCGGGGGACTACGAGCAGTACTTC. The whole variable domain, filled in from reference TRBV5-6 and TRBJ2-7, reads DAGVTQSPTHLIKTRGQQVTLRCSPKSGHDTVSWYQQALGQGPQFIFQYYEEEERQRGNFPDRFSGHQFPNYSSELNVNALLLGDSALYLCASSFLAGDYEQYFGPGTRLTVT.

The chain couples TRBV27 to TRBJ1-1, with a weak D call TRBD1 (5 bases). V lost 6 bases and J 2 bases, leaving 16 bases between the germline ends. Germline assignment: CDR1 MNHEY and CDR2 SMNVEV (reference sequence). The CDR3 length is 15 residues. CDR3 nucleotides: TGTGCCAGCAGCCTGGGGTGGGACTTTAACACTGAAGCTTTCTTT. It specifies CASSLGWDFNTEAFF.

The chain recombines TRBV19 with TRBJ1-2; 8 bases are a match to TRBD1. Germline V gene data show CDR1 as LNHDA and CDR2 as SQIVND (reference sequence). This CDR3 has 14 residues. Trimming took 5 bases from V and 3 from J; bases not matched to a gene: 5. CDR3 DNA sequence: TGTGCCAGTAGTTTTAAGACAGGGGACTATGGCTACACCTTC. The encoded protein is CASSFKTGDYGYTF.

This chain's CDR3 is CASSPAPLAGTKNEQFF. DNA for the CDR3: TGTGCCAGCAGCCCTGCCCCTCTGGCGGGGACTAAAAATGAGCAGTTCTTC. The V gene is TRBV7-9, the J gene TRBJ2-1; 7 nucleotides agree with TRBD2. V trimming: 5 bases; J trimming: 7 bases; junction bases outside the gene matches: 17. The CDR3 sequence is 17 residues long. Germline V CDR1 and CDR2: SEHNR, FQNEAQ (reference sequence).

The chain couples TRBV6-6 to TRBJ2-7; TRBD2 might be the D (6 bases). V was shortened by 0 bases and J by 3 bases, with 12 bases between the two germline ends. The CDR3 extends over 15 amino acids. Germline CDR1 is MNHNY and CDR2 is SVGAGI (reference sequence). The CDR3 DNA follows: TGTGCCAGCAGTTACTCGAAGGGACTCATCTACGAGCAGTACGTC. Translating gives CASSYSKGLIYEQYV.

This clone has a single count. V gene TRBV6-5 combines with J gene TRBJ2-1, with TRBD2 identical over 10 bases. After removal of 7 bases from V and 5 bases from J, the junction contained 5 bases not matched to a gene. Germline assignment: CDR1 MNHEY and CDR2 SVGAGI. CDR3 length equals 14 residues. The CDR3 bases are TGTGCCAGCACCAGACTAGCGGGTAACAATGAGCAGTTCTTC. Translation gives CASTRLAGNNEQFF.

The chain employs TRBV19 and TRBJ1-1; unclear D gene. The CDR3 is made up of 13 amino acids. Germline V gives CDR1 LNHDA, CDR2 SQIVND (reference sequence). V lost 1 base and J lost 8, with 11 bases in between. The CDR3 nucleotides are TGTGCCAGTAGTATAGTGGGAGCCGAAGAAGCTTTCTTT. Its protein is CASSIVGAEEAFF.

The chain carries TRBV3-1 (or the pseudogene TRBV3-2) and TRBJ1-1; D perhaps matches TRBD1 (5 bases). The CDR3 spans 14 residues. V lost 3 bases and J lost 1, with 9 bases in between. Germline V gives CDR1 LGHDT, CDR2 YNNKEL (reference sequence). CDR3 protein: CASSQMTANTEAFF. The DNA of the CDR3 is TGTGCCAGCAGCCAGATGACAGCGAACACTGAAGCTTTCTTT.

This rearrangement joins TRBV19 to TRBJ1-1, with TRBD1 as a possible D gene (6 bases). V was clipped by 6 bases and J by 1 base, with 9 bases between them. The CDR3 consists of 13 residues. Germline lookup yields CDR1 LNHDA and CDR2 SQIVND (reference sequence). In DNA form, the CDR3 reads TGTGCCAGTAGCCCGACAGGGAACACTGAAGCTTTCTTT. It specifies CASSPTGNTEAFF.

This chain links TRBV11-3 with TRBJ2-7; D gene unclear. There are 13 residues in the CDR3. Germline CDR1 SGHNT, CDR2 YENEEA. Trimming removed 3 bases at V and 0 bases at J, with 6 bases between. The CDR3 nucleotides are TGTGCCAGCAGCTTGGGCAGCTCCTACGAGCAGTACTTC. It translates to CASSLGSSYEQYF. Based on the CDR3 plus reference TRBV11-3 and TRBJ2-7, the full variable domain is EAGVVQSPRYKIIEKKQPVAFWCNPISGHNTLYWYLQNLGQGPELLIRYENEEAVDDSQLPKDRFSAERLKGVDSTLKIQPAELGDSAVYLCASSLGSSYEQYFGPGTRLTVT.

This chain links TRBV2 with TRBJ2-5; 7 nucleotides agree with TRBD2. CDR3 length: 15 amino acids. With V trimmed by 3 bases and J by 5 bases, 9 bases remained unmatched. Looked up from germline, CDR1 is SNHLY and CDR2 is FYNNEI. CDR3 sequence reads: CASSDWGRGGETQYF. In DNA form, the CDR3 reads TGTGCCAGCAGTGACTGGGGGAGGGGAGGCGAGACCCAGTACTTC. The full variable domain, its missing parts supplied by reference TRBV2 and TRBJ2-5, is EPEVTQTPSHQVTQMGQEVILRCVPISNHLYFYWYRQILGQKVEFLVSFYNNEISEKSEIFDDQFSVERPDGSNFTLKIRSTKLEDSAMYFCASSDWGRGGETQYFGPGTRLLVL.

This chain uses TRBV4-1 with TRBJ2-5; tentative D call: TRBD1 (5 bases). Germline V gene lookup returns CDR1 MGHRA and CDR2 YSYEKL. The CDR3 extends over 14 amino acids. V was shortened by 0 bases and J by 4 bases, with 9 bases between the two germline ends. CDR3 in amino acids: CASSQDRVTETQYF. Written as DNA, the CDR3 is TGCGCCAGCAGCCAAGACAGGGTGACAGAGACCCAGTACTTC.

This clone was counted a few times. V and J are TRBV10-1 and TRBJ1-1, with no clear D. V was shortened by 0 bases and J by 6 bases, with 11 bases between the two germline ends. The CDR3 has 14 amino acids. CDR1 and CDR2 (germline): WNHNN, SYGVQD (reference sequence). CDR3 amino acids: CASSESEGAAEAFF. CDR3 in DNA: TGCGCCAGCAGTGAGTCGGAGGGTGCGGCTGAAGCTTTCTTT.

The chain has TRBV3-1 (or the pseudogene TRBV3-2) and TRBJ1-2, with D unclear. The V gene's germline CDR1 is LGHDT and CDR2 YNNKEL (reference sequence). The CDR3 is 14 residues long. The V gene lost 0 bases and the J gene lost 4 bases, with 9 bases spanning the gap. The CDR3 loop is CASSQERLGYGYTF. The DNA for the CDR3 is TGTGCCAGCAGCCAAGAGCGGTTGGGCTATGGCTACACCTTC.

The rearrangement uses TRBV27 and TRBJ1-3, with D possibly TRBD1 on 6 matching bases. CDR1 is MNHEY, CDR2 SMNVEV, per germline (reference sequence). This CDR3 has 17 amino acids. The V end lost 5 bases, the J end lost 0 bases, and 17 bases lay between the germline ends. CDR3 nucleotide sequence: TGTGCCAGCAGTCCCCTGCGGGGGCCGAGCTCTGGAAACACCATATATTTT. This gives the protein CASSPLRGPSSGNTIYF.

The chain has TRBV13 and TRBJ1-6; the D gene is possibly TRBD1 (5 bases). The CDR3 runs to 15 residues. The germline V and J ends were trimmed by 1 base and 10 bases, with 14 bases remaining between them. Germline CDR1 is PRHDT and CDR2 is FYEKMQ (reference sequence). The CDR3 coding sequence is TGTGCCAGCAGCTTAGCCTTATCCGACAGCTCACCCCTCCACTTT. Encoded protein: CASSLALSDSSPLHF. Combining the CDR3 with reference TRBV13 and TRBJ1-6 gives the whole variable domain AAGVIQSPRHLIKEKRETATLKCYPIPRHDTVYWYQQGPGQDPQFLISFYEKMQSDKGSIPDRFSAQQFSDYHSELNMSSLELGDSALYFCASSLALSDSSPLHFGNGTRLTVT.

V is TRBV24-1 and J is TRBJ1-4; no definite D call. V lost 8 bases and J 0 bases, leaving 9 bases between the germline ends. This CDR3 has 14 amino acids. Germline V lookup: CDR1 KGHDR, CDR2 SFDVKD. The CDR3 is CATTRSATNEKLFF. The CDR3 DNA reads TGTGCCACCACGCGTTCGGCAACTAATGAAAAACTGTTTTTT.

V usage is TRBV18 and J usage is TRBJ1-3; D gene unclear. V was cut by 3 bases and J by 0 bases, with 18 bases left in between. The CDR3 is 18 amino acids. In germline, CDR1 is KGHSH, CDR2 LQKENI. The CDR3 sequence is CASSPLREQRSSGNTIYF. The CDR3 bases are TGTGCCAGCTCACCCCTTAGAGAACAGAGAAGCTCTGGAAACACCATATATTTT.

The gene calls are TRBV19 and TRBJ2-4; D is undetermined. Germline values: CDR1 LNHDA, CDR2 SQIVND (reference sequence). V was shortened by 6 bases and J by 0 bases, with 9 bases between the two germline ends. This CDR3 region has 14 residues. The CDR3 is CASRSERAKNIQYF. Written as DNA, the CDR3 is TGTGCCAGTAGGTCAGAGCGAGCCAAAAACATTCAGTACTTC.

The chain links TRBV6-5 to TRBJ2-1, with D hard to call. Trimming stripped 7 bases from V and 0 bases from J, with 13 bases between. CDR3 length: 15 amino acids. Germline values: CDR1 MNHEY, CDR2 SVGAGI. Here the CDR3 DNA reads TGTGCCAGCACCGAAGGAGAGAGCTCCTACAATGAGCAGTTCTTC. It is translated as CASTEGESSYNEQFF.